The 18 T cell receptor beta chains given below trace back to one sample, sequenced in a study of T cells in Graves' hyperthyroidism and ophthalmopathy. There were TCR beta CDR3 regions amplified from RNA transcripts. HTBI primers drove first-round RT-PCR of the TCR CDR3. TCRdb redid the calling of the multiplex PCR reads with MiXCR, one entry per CDR3 protein. Of roughly 400,000 distinct CDR3 sequences in the sample, just under 25% are singletons; the top ten hold less than 75%. Source material: blood. These receptors were taken from a man aged 45 to 65 with Graves' hyperthyroidism.

This clonotype was found many times. V and J are TRBV11-2 and TRBJ2-7; D is undetermined. Germline CDR1 reads SGHAT; CDR2 reads FQNNGV. Trimming pared 3 bases from V and 2 bases from J, leaving 11 bases between. The CDR3 totals 14 residues. As DNA, the CDR3 is TGTGCCAGCAGCTTCTCCCGGCCCCCCTACGAGCAGTACTTC. This sequence encodes CASSFSRPPYEQYF.

This rearrangement joins TRBV6-1 to TRBJ2-5; 7 bases are shared with TRBD1. Germline CDR1 is MNHNS and CDR2 is SASEGT. The V and J ends lost 7 bases and 3 bases, in that order; junction bases with no gene match: 11. CDR3 length: 15 residues. The CDR3 here is CASTAPDRLKETQYF. The CDR3 nucleotides are TGTGCCAGCACCGCGCCGGACAGGCTAAAAGAGACCCAGTACTTC.

In this sample, this clonotype turned up many times. The chain uses TRBV7-2 and TRBJ1-4; D not certain. The ends were cut back, 5 bases at V and 11 bases at J, with 15 bases in the middle. Germline CDR1 SGHTA, CDR2 FQGNSA. CDR3 length: 13 amino acids. The CDR3 DNA reads TGTGCCAGCAGCCCAAGCTACTCCGAGAAACTGTTTTTT. Its protein product is CASSPSYSEKLFF.

This clonotype was counted a few times. V usage is TRBV28 and J usage is TRBJ1-5, with D possibly matching TRBD1 (6 bases). The CDR3 contains 14 residues. Per germline, CDR1 MDHEN and CDR2 SYDVKM. Between the trimmed V and J ends, which lost 8 bases and 3 bases, there was a span of 14 bases. CDR3 in amino acids: CASHRDIPNQPQHF. The CDR3 DNA follows: TGTGCCAGCCACCGGGACATCCCCAATCAGCCCCAGCATTTT.

The rearrangement uses TRBV10-2 and TRBJ2-7, with unresolved D. Per germline, CDR1 WSHSY and CDR2 SAAADI. The CDR3 sequence is 15 residues long. Trimming took off 5 bases at V and 2 bases at J, with 16 bases between the two ends. CDR3 in DNA: TGCGCCAGCAGTCCACCCCCTACTACGACCTACGAGCAGTACTTC. Amino acids: CASSPPPTTTYEQYF.

This clonotype was observed a few times. This chain uses TRBV28 with TRBJ1-2; 9 positions match TRBD1. The CDR3 is made up of 15 amino acids. Germline V gene data show CDR1 as MDHEN and CDR2 as SYDVKM. Trimming at V came to 8 bases and at J to 8 bases, leaving 15 bases not matched to a gene. The CDR3 is CASGSPDRGPWGYTF. DNA of the CDR3: TGTGCCAGCGGATCGCCGGACAGGGGCCCCTGGGGCTACACCTTC.

This clonotype was recorded many times. J is TRBJ2-5 and V is TRBV7-8; D is possibly TRBD1 (8 bases). CDR3 size: 17 residues. V was cut by 5 bases and J by 5 bases, with 24 bases left in between. The germline gives CDR1 SGHVS, CDR2 FQNEAQ. The CDR3 region is CASSPRGRWRERETQYF. CDR3 nucleotides: TGTGCCAGCAGCCCCAGGGGGCGTTGGCGGGAGCGGGAGACCCAGTACTTC. Combining the CDR3 with reference TRBV7-8 and TRBJ2-5 gives the whole variable domain GAGVSQSPRYKVAKRGQDVALRCDPISGHVSLFWYQQALGQGPEFLTYFQNEAQLDKSGLPSDRFFAERPEGSVSTLKIQRTQQEDSAVYLCASSPRGRWRERETQYFGPGTRLLVL.

There are a few counts of this clonotype. The chain combines TRBV11-3 with TRBJ2-7; D gene ambiguous. Germline CDR1 is SGHNT and CDR2 is YENEEA. The CDR3 contains 14 residues. The V end was cut by 2 bases, the J end by 2 bases, with 10 bases between. This chain's CDR3 is CASSLSSATYEQYF. In DNA form, the CDR3 reads TGTGCCAGCAGCTTATCTAGTGCCACCTACGAGCAGTACTTC.

The rearrangement links TRBV29-1 to TRBJ2-1; maybe TRBD2 (5 bases). The V and J ends lost 3 bases and 4 bases respectively, with 19 bases between them. The germline gives CDR1 SQVTM, CDR2 ANQGSEA. This CDR3 spans 16 amino acids. The CDR3 nucleotides read TGCAGCGTTGATGCTTTATGGGGAGAGACATACAATGAGCAGTTCTTC. Its protein is CSVDALWGETYNEQFF.

The V and J genes are TRBV10-2 and TRBJ1-5, with D tentatively TRBD1 (5 bases). Germline assignment: CDR1 WSHSY and CDR2 SAAADI. The CDR3 loop spans 14 amino acids. V gave up 4 bases and J gave up 7 bases, with 14 bases separating them. The CDR3 region has the DNA TGCGCCAGCAGTGCAGCAGGGAGTTCCCAGCCCCAGCATTTT. This encodes CASSAAGSSQPQHF.

Notes on this clonotype: Just one base apart from a much larger clone, this may be a read error. V usage is TRBV7-2 and J usage is TRBJ2-7, with 16 bases that match TRBD2. The CDR3 spans 17 residues. V lost 1 base and J lost 7; bases outside the gene matches: 7. Germline V gene data show CDR1 as SGHTA and CDR2 as FQGNSA. The CDR3 spells CASSLGLGLAGGYEQYF. The CDR3 region has the DNA TGTGCCAGCAGCTTAGGCTTGGGACTAGCGGGAGGGTATGAGCAGTACTTC.

The V call is TRBV11-2, the J call TRBJ2-5, with D possibly TRBD1 on 6 matching bases. CDR1 is SGHAT, CDR2 FQNNGV, per germline. This CDR3 has 16 residues. Trimming removed 5 bases at V and 5 bases at J, with 21 bases between. The CDR3 protein is CASSPLGKGVHETQYF. As DNA, the CDR3 is TGTGCCAGCAGCCCTTTGGGGAAGGGGGTTCATGAGACCCAGTACTTC.

The table lists this clonotype with many counts. This rearrangement joins TRBV12-3 or TRBV12-4 to TRBJ2-7; no clear D gene. V was clipped by 3 bases and J by 6 bases, with 9 bases between them. The CDR3 has 12 amino acids. The CDR3 protein is CASSLSAPEQYF. DNA for the CDR3: TGTGCCAGCAGTTTGTCCGCTCCCGAGCAGTACTTC.

J is TRBJ1-1 and V is TRBV3-1, with D tentatively TRBD1 (5 bases). Germline loops: CDR1 LGHDT, CDR2 YNNKEL (reference sequence). The length of the CDR3 is 15 residues. The ends were cut back, 2 bases at V and 1 base at J, with 11 bases in the middle. The CDR3 DNA is TGTGCCAGCAGCCAAAGGGGTCCGGCGAACACTGAAGCTTTCTTT. Amino acid sequence: CASSQRGPANTEAFF. The full variable domain, in which reference TRBV3-1 and TRBJ1-1 provide the parts outside the CDR3, is DTAVSQTPKYLVTQMGNDKSIKCEQNLGHDTMYWYKQDSKKFLKIMFSYNNKELIINETVPNRFSPKSPDKAHLNLHINSLELGDSAVYFCASSQRGPANTEAFFGQGTRLTVV.

The chain links TRBV6-2 or TRBV6-3 to TRBJ2-3, with D unclear. Germline values: CDR1 MNHEY, CDR2 SVGEGT. The V end was cut by 4 bases, the J end by 7 bases, with 18 bases between. CDR3 size: 15 residues. The CDR3 DNA reads TGTGCCAGCAGTTCGGCCGGGTGGAATTCAAATACGCAGTATTTT. Translation gives CASSSAGWNSNTQYF.

Many counts were recorded for this clonotype. The chain is built from TRBV3-1 and TRBJ2-5; unclear D gene. Trimming took 2 bases from V and 1 from J, leaving 8 bases between them. The CDR3 spans 14 residues. Germline V gene lookup returns CDR1 LGHDT and CDR2 YNNKEL (reference sequence). The CDR3 here is CASSQFGPQETQYF. Here the CDR3 DNA reads TGTGCCAGCAGCCAATTCGGCCCCCAAGAGACCCAGTACTTC.

This clonotype showed up just a few times. The CDR3 spells CADRTIHGYTF. The CDR3, as DNA: TGTGCCGACAGGACAATCCACGGCTACACCTTC. V gene TRBV6-1 combines with J gene TRBJ1-2, with TRBD1 as a possible D gene (6 bases). Per germline, CDR1 MNHNS and CDR2 SASEGT. The CDR3 spans 11 residues. V was shortened by 11 bases and J by 8 bases, with 15 bases between the two germline ends.

The table lists this clonotype with many counts. The J gene is TRBJ2-7, the V gene TRBV2, with 8 positions matching TRBD1. The ends lost 4 bases at V and 2 bases at J; junction bases unmatched: 4. The germline V gene encodes CDR1 SNHLY and CDR2 FYNNEI. The CDR3 runs to 14 residues. CDR3 region: CASSAQGATYEQYF. CDR3 nucleotide sequence: TGTGCCAGCAGTGCTCAGGGGGCAACCTACGAGCAGTACTTC. The full variable domain, its missing parts supplied by reference TRBV2 and TRBJ2-7, is EPEVTQTPSHQVTQMGQEVILRCVPISNHLYFYWYRQILGQKVEFLVSFYNNEISEKSEIFDDQFSVERPDGSNFTLKIRSTKLEDSAMYFCASSAQGATYEQYFGPGTRLTVT.